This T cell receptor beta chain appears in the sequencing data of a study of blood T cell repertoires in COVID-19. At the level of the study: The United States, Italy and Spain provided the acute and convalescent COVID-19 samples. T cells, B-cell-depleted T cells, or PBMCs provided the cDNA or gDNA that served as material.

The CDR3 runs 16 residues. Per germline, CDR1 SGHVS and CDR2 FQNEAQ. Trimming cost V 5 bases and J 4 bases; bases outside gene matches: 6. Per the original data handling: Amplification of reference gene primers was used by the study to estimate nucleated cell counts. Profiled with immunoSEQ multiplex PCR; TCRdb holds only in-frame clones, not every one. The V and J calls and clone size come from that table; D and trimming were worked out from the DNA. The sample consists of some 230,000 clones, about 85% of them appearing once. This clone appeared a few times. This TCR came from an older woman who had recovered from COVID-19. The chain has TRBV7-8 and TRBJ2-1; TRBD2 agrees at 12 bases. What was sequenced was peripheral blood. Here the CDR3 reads CASSPRTSGIYNEQFF. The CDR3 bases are TGTGCCAGCAGCCCTCGGACTAGCGGGATATACAATGAGCAGTTCTTC.